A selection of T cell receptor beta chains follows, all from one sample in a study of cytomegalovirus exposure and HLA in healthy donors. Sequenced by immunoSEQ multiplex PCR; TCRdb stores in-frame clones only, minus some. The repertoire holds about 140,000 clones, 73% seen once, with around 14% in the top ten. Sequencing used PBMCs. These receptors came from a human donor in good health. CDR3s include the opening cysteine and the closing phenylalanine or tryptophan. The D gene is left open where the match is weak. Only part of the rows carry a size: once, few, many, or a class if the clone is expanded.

DNA: TGTGCCAGTGGTAACTCAGGCGAGCAGTACTTC; CDR3: CASGNSGEQYF; size: NA; J: TRBJ2-7; V: TRBV19; length: 11; D: NA
DNA: TGCAGCGGCCGACTAGCGGCCTCCTACAATGAGCAGTTCTTC; CDR3: CSGRLAASYNEQFF; size: NA; J: TRBJ2-1; V: TRBV29-1; length: 14; D: TRBD2
DNA: TGTGCCTGGAGTGTAAGAAGGGGTCAGCCCCAGCATTTT; CDR3: CAWSVRRGQPQHF; size: once; J: TRBJ1-5; V: TRBV30; length: 13; D: NA
DNA: TGTGCCAGCAGCTTAGATCTAGCGGGAGGAGGCAACGAGCAGTACTTC; CDR3: CASSLDLAGGGNEQYF; size: NA; J: TRBJ2-7; V: TRBV11-3; length: 16; D: TRBD2
DNA: TGCGCCAGCAGTCATTATCCGGGACTAGACTCCTACGAGCAGTACTTC; CDR3: CASSHYPGLDSYEQYF; size: once; J: TRBJ2-7; V: TRBV23-1; length: 16; D: TRBD2
DNA: TGTGCCAGCAAAGACAGTCGCTCCTACGAGCAGTACTTC; CDR3: CASKDSRSYEQYF; size: NA; J: TRBJ2-7; V: TRBV28; length: 13; D: NA
DNA: TGCGCCAGCAGCAAGGGGACTAGCGGGAGGGCCCGAGGGACGCAGTATTTT; CDR3: CASSKGTSGRARGTQYF; size: NA; J: TRBJ2-3; V: TRBV5-1; length: 17; D: TRBD2
DNA: TGCGCCAGCACCTTGGGGGGCACGGTAAACTATGGCTACACCTTC; CDR3: CASTLGGTVNYGYTF; size: NA; J: TRBJ1-2; V: TRBV5-1; length: 15; D: NA
DNA: TGTGCCAGCAGCTTATCCGTCGGGGAGGTCGACAATGAGCAGTTCTTC; CDR3: CASSLSVGEVDNEQFF; size: NA; J: TRBJ2-1; V: TRBV11-1; length: 16; D: NA
DNA: TGTGCCAGCAGTTTAGTCGCAGGTTATGCTGGAAACACCATATATTTT; CDR3: CASSLVAGYAGNTIYF; size: NA; J: TRBJ1-3; V: TRBV28; length: 16; D: NA
DNA: TGCAGCGTTGAAGATGGGGGGGCCCGCACAGATACGCAGTATTTT; CDR3: CSVEDGGARTDTQYF; size: NA; J: TRBJ2-3; V: TRBV29-1; length: 15; D: NA
DNA: TGTGCCAGCAGCGTTCACCGGGACTCACCCACAGATACGCAGTATTTT; CDR3: CASSVHRDSPTDTQYF; size: NA; J: TRBJ2-3; V: TRBV9; length: 16; D: NA
DNA: TGTGCCAGCTCACCACCCGGGTACTCATCCTACGAGCAGTACTTC; CDR3: CASSPPGYSSYEQYF; size: NA; J: TRBJ2-7; V: TRBV18; length: 15; D: NA
DNA: TGTGCCAGCGGCCCTTACACCGGGACAGCTTCCTACGAGCAGTACTTC; CDR3: CASGPYTGTASYEQYF; size: NA; J: TRBJ2-7; V: TRBV7-9; length: 16; D: TRBD1
DNA: TGTGCCAGCAGCTTAGGGGCTAGCGGGGGGCCTTATTCCTACGAGCAGTACTTC; CDR3: CASSLGASGGPYSYEQYF; size: few; J: TRBJ2-7; V: TRBV11-2; length: 18; D: TRBD2
DNA: TGTGCCACCAGCAGAGGATCCGACCTGACTAGCACAGATACGCAGTATTTT; CDR3: CATSRGSDLTSTDTQYF; size: NA; J: TRBJ2-3; V: TRBV15; length: 17; D: NA
DNA: TGTGCCAGCAGTAACAACAGGGGGCTGAACTATGGCTACACCTTC; CDR3: CASSNNRGLNYGYTF; size: NA; J: TRBJ1-2; V: TRBV28; length: 15; D: TRBD1
DNA: TGTGCCAGCAGTTTCCGGATCCGGGCGGGGGAGCAGTACTTC; CDR3: CASSFRIRAGEQYF; size: once; J: TRBJ2-7; V: TRBV27; length: 14; D: NA
DNA: TGTGCCAGCACCCTCGGAGCGGGGAAAAGGGAGACCCAGTACTTC; CDR3: CASTLGAGKRETQYF; size: NA; J: TRBJ2-5; V: TRBV28; length: 15; D: TRBD2
DNA: TGCGCCAGCAGCTTTTCACAGAACACTGAAGCTTTCTTT; CDR3: CASSFSQNTEAFF; size: NA; J: TRBJ1-1; V: TRBV5-1; length: 13; D: NA
DNA: TGTGCCAGCAGCCCAGACAACTGGAACACTGAAGCTTTCTTT; CDR3: CASSPDNWNTEAFF; size: few; J: TRBJ1-1; V: TRBV5-4; length: 14; D: NA
DNA: TGTGCCAGTAGTACCATCGGGCAGCCCCAGCATTTT; CDR3: CASSTIGQPQHF; size: NA; J: TRBJ1-5; V: TRBV19; length: 12; D: NA
DNA: TGCAGCGTTGACGCGGGTCAGCGGGGGGCCATCAATGAGCAGTTCTTC; CDR3: CSVDAGQRGAINEQFF; size: NA; J: TRBJ2-1; V: TRBV29-1; length: 16; D: TRBD2
DNA: TGTGCCAGCAGCCAGGACACCTCTGGAAACACCATATATTTT; CDR3: CASSQDTSGNTIYF; size: once; J: TRBJ1-3; V: TRBV11-1; length: 14; D: NA
DNA: TGTGCCAGCAGTGAGGACAGCTATGGCTACACCTTC; CDR3: CASSEDSYGYTF; size: NA; J: TRBJ1-2; V: TRBV6-5; length: 12; D: NA
DNA: TGTGCCAGCAGCGTAGCCCGGACAGGGGCCTTGTACAATGAGCAGTTCTTC; CDR3: CASSVARTGALYNEQFF; size: NA; J: TRBJ2-1; V: TRBV9; length: 17; D: TRBD1
DNA: TGTGCCAGCAGGAAGGAGACGCGGGAAGCTTTCTTT; CDR3: CASRKETREAFF; size: NA; J: TRBJ1-1; V: TRBV6-1; length: 12; D: NA
DNA: TGTGCCATCGGACAGGGCGGGACTGAAGCTTTCTTT; CDR3: CAIGQGGTEAFF; size: NA; J: TRBJ1-1; V: TRBV19; length: 12; D: TRBD1
DNA: TGTGCCAGCTCAAGGATGACAGGGAACTCCTACAATGAGCAGTTCTTC; CDR3: CASSRMTGNSYNEQFF; size: NA; J: TRBJ2-1; V: TRBV18; length: 16; D: TRBD1
DNA: TGTGCCAGCAGCTTTGGGGGGTGGGACACTGAAGCTTTCTTT; CDR3: CASSFGGWDTEAFF; size: NA; J: TRBJ1-1; V: TRBV11-2; length: 14; D: NA
DNA: TGTGCCAGCAGCCAAGGAGACAGGGGTTTGAACACTGAAGCTTTCTTT; CDR3: CASSQGDRGLNTEAFF; size: NA; J: TRBJ1-1; V: TRBV4-2; length: 16; D: TRBD1
DNA: TGTGCCAGCAGCCCTAGGAGCGGGGGGGCCGTTGAGCAGTTCTTC; CDR3: CASSPRSGGAVEQFF; size: NA; J: TRBJ2-1; V: TRBV9; length: 15; D: TRBD2
DNA: TGTGCCAGCAGTCTAGGGGGGGACACGAACACCGGGGAGCTGTTTTTT; CDR3: CASSLGGDTNTGELFF; size: once; J: TRBJ2-2; V: TRBV6-6; length: 16; D: NA
DNA: TGTGCCAGCAGCTTAGGACAGGGGAGCTATGGCTACACCTTC; CDR3: CASSLGQGSYGYTF; size: few; J: TRBJ1-2; V: TRBV7-9; length: 14; D: TRBD1
DNA: TGCGCCAGCAGCCAAGGCAGGAACAGGGCAGAAGAGACCCAGTACTTC; CDR3: CASSQGRNRAEETQYF; size: NA; J: TRBJ2-5; V: TRBV4-1; length: 16; D: NA
DNA: TGCGCCAGCAGCCTCCGGGACAGGATCACTGAAGCTTTCTTT; CDR3: CASSLRDRITEAFF; size: NA; J: TRBJ1-1; V: TRBV4-1; length: 14; D: TRBD1
DNA: TGTGCCAGCAGTGAAAGAAGTCGTCTAGCGGGAGTCGGGGAGCTGTTTTTT; CDR3: CASSERSRLAGVGELFF; size: NA; J: TRBJ2-2; V: TRBV6-1; length: 17; D: TRBD2
DNA: TGTGCCAGCTCACCGCGGGACACCCCGACTAGCGGGGGGTCCTACGAGCAGTACTTC; CDR3: CASSPRDTPTSGGSYEQYF; size: NA; J: TRBJ2-7; V: TRBV18; length: 19; D: TRBD2
DNA: TGTGCCAGCAGACGACTAGCGGGGGGCCAAGAGACCCAGTACTTC; CDR3: CASRRLAGGQETQYF; size: NA; J: TRBJ2-5; V: TRBV6-1; length: 15; D: TRBD2
DNA: TGTGCCAGCAGCTTGCCCAGGGGGCGCACAGATACGCAGTATTTT; CDR3: CASSLPRGRTDTQYF; size: NA; J: TRBJ2-3; V: TRBV5-4; length: 15; D: TRBD1
DNA: TGTGCCAGCTCAGCTAGCGGAAGCACAGATACGCAGTATTTT; CDR3: CASSASGSTDTQYF; size: NA; J: TRBJ2-3; V: TRBV18; length: 14; D: TRBD2
DNA: TGTGCCAGCAGTTACTCCGGGACAGGGAAGCAGTACTTC; CDR3: CASSYSGTGKQYF; size: NA; J: TRBJ2-7; V: TRBV6-5; length: 13; D: TRBD1
DNA: TGTGCCAGCAGTCCCGGGACTAGCTCTAGGGAGCAGTACTTC; CDR3: CASSPGTSSREQYF; size: NA; J: TRBJ2-7; V: TRBV28; length: 14; D: TRBD2
DNA: TGTGCCAGCAGCTTATGGGAAGGGGGAAACACCGGGGAGCTGTTTTTT; CDR3: CASSLWEGGNTGELFF; size: NA; J: TRBJ2-2; V: TRBV7-9; length: 16; D: NA
DNA: TGTGCCAGCTCACCACCGTTCCGCTCTGGAAACACCATATATTTT; CDR3: CASSPPFRSGNTIYF; size: few; J: TRBJ1-3; V: TRBV18; length: 15; D: NA
DNA: TGTGCCAGCAGCTTACGGTCCGGGACTAGCGGTTACGAGCAGTACTTC; CDR3: CASSLRSGTSGYEQYF; size: NA; J: TRBJ2-7; V: TRBV11-3; length: 16; D: TRBD2
DNA: TGCAGCGTTGAAGGACAGGGAGGAATCTACGAGCAGTACTTC; CDR3: CSVEGQGGIYEQYF; size: once; J: TRBJ2-7; V: TRBV29-1; length: 14; D: NA
DNA: TGTGCCTGGAGTGTACCCCGGACTAGCCCCCACACAGATACGCAGTATTTT; CDR3: CAWSVPRTSPHTDTQYF; size: NA; J: TRBJ2-3; V: TRBV30; length: 17; D: TRBD2
DNA: TGTGCCAGCAGTGCGGGGACAGCCTACGAGCAGTACTTC; CDR3: CASSAGTAYEQYF; size: NA; J: TRBJ2-7; V: TRBV2; length: 13; D: TRBD1
DNA: TGTGCCAGTAGTAACCGACAGGGGACTATCTATGGCTACACCTTC; CDR3: CASSNRQGTIYGYTF; size: few; J: TRBJ1-2; V: TRBV19; length: 15; D: TRBD1
DNA: TGTGCCAGCAGCTTAGGGACAGGGGCCGAGCAGTACTTC; CDR3: CASSLGTGAEQYF; size: NA; J: TRBJ2-7; V: TRBV11-2; length: 13; D: TRBD1
DNA: TGTGCCAGCAGCTTAGATCTTATCTTGGGACTAGCGGGGGGGTATTACGAGCAGTACTTC; CDR3: CASSLDLILGLAGGYYEQYF; size: NA; J: TRBJ2-7; V: TRBV11-3; length: 20; D: TRBD2
DNA: TGTGCCAGCAGCCCCGGGGGTAGAACCTACGAGCAGTACTTC; CDR3: CASSPGGRTYEQYF; size: NA; J: TRBJ2-7; V: TRBV11-1; length: 14; D: NA
DNA: TGTGCCAGCAGTCCGGCCGTGAGGGATGAAAAACTGTTTTTT; CDR3: CASSPAVRDEKLFF; size: once; J: TRBJ1-4; V: TRBV6-1; length: 14; D: NA
DNA: TGCAGCGTTGAAAGGTGGAGCGGCTTGGCGAACACCGGGGAGCTGTTTTTT; CDR3: CSVERWSGLANTGELFF; size: few; J: TRBJ2-2; V: TRBV29-1; length: 17; D: NA